This T cell receptor beta chain was sequenced for a study of CD8 T cells in ankylosing spondylitis. Findings of the study overall: Among TCR beta sequences, a motif of under ten highly homologous variants appeared characteristic of ankylosing spondylitis blood. A CD8+ phenotype characterized the disease-linked clones, which were relatively rare in peripheral blood.

Germline values: CDR1 SGHTA, CDR2 FQGNSA. The CDR3 is made up of 15 amino acids. Trimming removed 1 base at V and 4 bases at J, with 13 bases between. Notes on this clonotype: What it recognizes is unknown.

TCRdb recomputed calls from the 5' RACE reads with MiXCR, one row per CDR3 protein. The sample has about 270,000 distinct CDR3 sequences, roughly a third seen once; the top ten hold 4% to 5.5%. J is TRBJ2-5 and V is TRBV7-2; tentative D call: TRBD1 (5 bases). The source of this sequence is a male donor with ankylosing spondylitis or in good health (not recorded which). Sequencing used blood, either unsorted or a sorted T cell fraction (not recorded which). The CDR3 spells CASSLVGAGAETQYF. In nucleotides, the CDR3 is TGTGCCAGCAGCTTAGTAGGGGCAGGTGCAGAGACCCAGTACTTC.